This T cell receptor beta chain was sequenced for a study of T cells in Graves' hyperthyroidism and ophthalmopathy. Ophthalmopathy in the patients scored at least 3 on Clinical Activity Score and at least 4 on NOSPECS grade, lasting under 3 months. Study findings and constraints: From stable hyperthyroidism, ophthalmopathy was separated by a 13 V-J model.

This clonotype was found many times. The antigen remains undetermined. Germline-derived CDR1 and CDR2 are SNHLY and FYNNEI. V lost 6 bases and J lost 2; bases outside the gene matches: 12. This CDR3 contains 17 residues. The CDR3 regions of TCR beta were amplified from RNA transcripts. In the first-round RT-PCR of the TCR CDR3, the HTBI primer set was used. One entry per CDR3 protein results from TCRdb running MiXCR on the multiplex PCR reads. The sample lists approximately 600,000 distinct CDR3 sequences, approximately 15% occurring once. The origin of this receptor is a woman under 30 with Graves' ophthalmopathy. Sequenced input: blood. This sequence joins TRBV2 and TRBJ2-1; 8 bases are shared with TRBD2. The CDR3: CASRTSRTSRTYNEQFF. The CDR3 nucleotides are TGTGCCAGCAGGACCTCTAGGACTAGCCGTACCTACAATGAGCAGTTCTTC.